A single sample is the source of the 32 T cell receptor beta chains below, sequenced in a study of cytomegalovirus exposure and HLA in healthy donors. Vbeta (60) and Jbeta (13) primers were used in the PCR. Here immunoSEQ multiplex PCR was the method, and the copy in TCRdb shows in-frame clones only, minus some. The sample contains about 150,000 clones, over 70% of which appear only once. Sequencing was carried out using PBMCs. These receptors were obtained from a man aged 25 to 40 in good health and CMV-seronegative.

CDR3 coding DNA: TGCGCCAGCAGCCAAGTAGAGAAGGCAGGGCGTTTCAACGAGCAGTACTTC. It codes for CASSQVEKAGRFNEQYF. J is TRBJ2-5 and V is TRBV4-1, with TRBD1 as a possible D gene (5 bases). The better agreement between TRBJ2-7 and the DNA end casts doubt on the J call. Germline V gene lookup returns CDR1 MGHRA and CDR2 YSYEKL. The CDR3 has 17 residues.

This clone was seen a few times. The CDR3 sequence is CASSLVGGGNTEAFF. The CDR3 DNA reads TGCGCCAGCAGCTTGGTCGGGGGAGGGAACACTGAAGCTTTCTTT. The chain combines TRBV5-1 with TRBJ1-1, with D possibly being TRBD1 (5 bases). Germline assignment: CDR1 SGHRS and CDR2 YFSETQ. The CDR3 consists of 15 residues. Trimming stripped 0 bases from V and 1 base from J, with 10 bases between.

V usage is TRBV28 and J usage is TRBJ1-2; no firm D call. Trimming removed 5 bases from V and 0 bases from J, with 13 bases in between. The germline CDR1 and CDR2 sequences are MDHEN and SYDVKM. The CDR3 is 15 residues long. The CDR3 is CASSHSHLANYGYTF. DNA of the CDR3: TGTGCCAGCAGTCATTCACACCTAGCTAACTATGGCTACACCTTC.

This sequence joins TRBV19 and TRBJ2-1; 12 bases map to TRBD2. Germline CDR1 and CDR2: LNHDA and SQIVND (reference sequence). CDR3 length: 17 residues. Trimming cost V 2 bases and J 5 bases; bases outside gene matches: 7. This CDR3 is CASSILTSGGYNNEQFF. The DNA of the CDR3 is TGTGCCAGTAGTATACTGACTAGCGGGGGATATAACAATGAGCAGTTCTTC. Using reference TRBV19 and TRBJ2-1 for the parts outside the CDR3, the full variable domain is DGGITQSPKYLFRKEGQNVTLSCEQNLNHDAMYWYRQDPGQGLRLIYYSQIVNDFQKGDIAEGYSVSREKKESFPLTVTSAQKNPTAFYLCASSILTSGGYNNEQFFGPGTRLTVL.

The chain combines TRBV7-8 with TRBJ1-4, with D maybe TRBD1 (6 bases). The CDR3 runs 14 residues. The V and J ends lost 5 bases and 6 bases respectively, with 13 bases between them. Per germline, CDR1 SGHVS and CDR2 FQNEAQ. The CDR3 is CASSPREGDEKLFF. The CDR3 region has the DNA TGTGCCAGCAGCCCCAGGGAGGGGGATGAAAAACTGTTTTTT.

This clone was detected once. The chain uses TRBV2 and TRBJ2-5; tentative D call: TRBD1 (6 bases). V lost 6 bases and J 7 bases, leaving 18 bases between the germline ends. CDR1 SNHLY and CDR2 FYNNEI come from the germline V gene. This CDR3 comprises 14 residues. The CDR3 nucleotides read TGTGCCAGCAGCGCACAGGGCCCGGTGAGGACCCAGTACTTC. Translating it yields CASSAQGPVRTQYF.

The chain carries TRBV5-1 and TRBJ2-2; the D gene is possibly TRBD1 (5 bases). The germline CDR1 and CDR2 sequences are SGHRS and YFSETQ. This CDR3 comprises 14 residues. Trimming removed 4 bases at V and 1 base at J, with 8 bases between. CDR3 sequence reads: CASSTDRNTGELFF. The CDR3 DNA reads TGCGCCAGCAGCACAGACAGGAACACCGGGGAGCTGTTTTTT.

V usage is TRBV5-1 and J usage is TRBJ2-2; 7 bases are shared with TRBD1. Germline assignment: CDR1 SGHRS and CDR2 YFSETQ. The CDR3 runs to 15 residues. The V gene end was trimmed by 7 bases and the J gene end by 2 bases; junction bases not matched to a gene: 8. The CDR3 DNA reads TGCGCCAGCGGGACGGCAGGGGGTAACACCGGGGAGCTGTTTTTT. Its translation is CASGTAGGNTGELFF.

This clone was counted a single time. This chain connects TRBV18 to TRBJ2-1; TRBD1 is a possible D gene (6 bases). Germline V gene lookup returns CDR1 KGHSH and CDR2 LQKENI. The CDR3 covers 13 residues. The V end lost 6 bases, the J end lost 8 bases, and 14 bases lay between the germline ends. The DNA of the CDR3 is TGTGCCAGCTCTCTCAACAGGGCGGATGAGCAGTTCTTC. Residues: CASSLNRADEQFF.

This sequence joins TRBV28 and TRBJ2-7, with D hard to call. There are 13 residues in the CDR3. CDR1 and CDR2 from the germline V gene are MDHEN and SYDVKM. With 3 bases removed from V and 3 bases from J, the gap between germline ends came to 9 bases. In DNA, the CDR3 is TGTGCCAGCAGTTTTAGTAGATACTACGAGCAGTACTTC. Its translation is CASSFSRYYEQYF.

CDR3 in DNA: TGTGCCAGCTCACCCCCGAGGGGACAGGGATTCTCTGGGAGCGAGCAGTACTTC. This codes for CASSPPRGQGFSGSEQYF. V is TRBV18 and J is TRBJ2-7; 9 bases map to TRBD1. V trimming: 3 bases; J trimming: 6 bases; junction bases outside the gene matches: 18. CDR1 is KGHSH and CDR2 is LQKENI in the germline V gene. The CDR3 length is 18 residues.

The rearrangement links TRBV5-6 to TRBJ1-2; 8 bases map to TRBD1. The V segment lost 2 bases and the J segment 6 bases; nucleotides outside the gene matches: 12. The CDR3 sequence is 16 residues long. Germline V gene data show CDR1 as SGHDT and CDR2 as YYEEEE. The DNA of the CDR3 is TGTGCCAGCAGCTTCTTAGAGACAGGGGAATGGGATGGCTACACCTTC. It specifies CASSFLETGEWDGYTF.

This chain joins TRBV5-6 and TRBJ1-2, with D perhaps matching TRBD1 (5 bases). V shed 0 bases and J shed 7 bases, with 10 bases lying between them. Looked up from germline, CDR1 is SGHDT and CDR2 is YYEEEE. The length of the CDR3 is 13 residues. CDR3 coding DNA: TGTGCCAGCAGCTTGGGGTCGGGGGGTGGCTACACCTTC. As protein: CASSLGSGGGYTF.

J is TRBJ2-6 and V is TRBV7-8; D gene unclear. CDR1 is SGHVS, CDR2 FQNEAQ, per germline. The V end was cut by 4 bases, the J end by 0 bases, with 4 bases between. The CDR3 length is 14 residues. In DNA form, the CDR3 reads TGTGCCAGCAGCTACTCCTCTGGGGCCAACGTCCTGACTTTC. It is translated as CASSYSSGANVLTF.

This chain joins TRBV10-3 and TRBJ2-2; TRBD2 aligns across 8 bases. In germline, CDR1 is ENHRY, CDR2 SYGVKD. Trimming cost V 6 bases and J 6 bases; bases outside gene matches: 0. This CDR3 is built from 12 residues. The CDR3 sequence: CAISGGAGELFF. The DNA of the CDR3 is TGTGCCATCAGCGGGGGGGCCGGGGAGCTGTTTTTT.

J is TRBJ1-1 and V is TRBV7-3; 7 bases align to TRBD1. The length of the CDR3 is 14 residues. Looked up from germline, CDR1 is SGHTA and CDR2 is FQGTGA. J was trimmed by 4 bases and V by 6 bases; bases with no gene match: 8. In DNA form, the CDR3 reads TGTGCCAGCAGTCCCGGACAGGCGTCCACTGAAGCTTTCTTT. It is translated as CASSPGQASTEAFF.

The chain couples TRBV4-2 to TRBJ2-1; 8 bases agree with TRBD2. Germline CDR1 and CDR2: LGHNA and YNFKEQ. V shed 7 bases and J 4 bases; nucleotides not matched to a gene: 12. The CDR3 sequence is 16 residues long. The CDR3 DNA reads TGTGCCAGCAAGACTGACGGGGGGGCCGGTTACAATGAGCAGTTCTTC. Its protein is CASKTDGGAGYNEQFF.

The V gene is TRBV4-3, the J gene TRBJ1-2; 7 bases map to TRBD1. Trimming cost V 4 bases and J 8 bases; bases outside gene matches: 13. The CDR3 runs to 15 residues. Germline V lookup: CDR1 LGHNA, CDR2 YSLEER. The CDR3 nucleotides are TGCGCCAGCAGCCTCGGCGAGGGGGCCTACACAGGCTACACCTTC. Translating gives CASSLGEGAYTGYTF.

The chain is built from TRBV4-3 and TRBJ2-7, with 9 positions matching TRBD1. Germline lookup yields CDR1 LGHNA and CDR2 YSLEER. V lost 0 bases to trimming and J lost 6 bases; unmatched junction nucleotides: 6. The CDR3 is 15 amino acids. The CDR3 region is CASSQEWDRVSEQYF. The CDR3 region has the DNA TGCGCCAGCAGCCAAGAATGGGACAGGGTGTCCGAGCAGTACTTC.

This clone was detected a few times. The chain employs TRBV9 and TRBJ1-2, with D perhaps matching TRBD1 (5 bases). The CDR3 runs to 16 residues. The germline V and J ends were trimmed by 4 bases and 4 bases, with 20 bases remaining between them. Germline lookup yields CDR1 SGDLS and CDR2 YYNGEE. The CDR3 region is CASSPPLGGDSYGYTF. CDR3 coding DNA: TGTGCCAGCAGCCCCCCATTGGGGGGGGATTCCTATGGCTACACCTTC.

The chain has TRBV2 and TRBJ2-7, with a possible D match to TRBD1 (6 bases). The germline V gene has CDR1 SNHLY and CDR2 FYNNEI. The V end was cut by 1 base, the J end by 5 bases, with 12 bases between. This CDR3 has 14 amino acids. The CDR3 loop is CASSEGQGIDEQYF. CDR3 nucleotides: TGTGCCAGCAGTGAAGGGCAGGGGATCGACGAGCAGTACTTC. Full variable domain (remainder filled in from reference TRBV2 and TRBJ2-7): EPEVTQTPSHQVTQMGQEVILRCVPISNHLYFYWYRQILGQKVEFLVSFYNNEISEKSEIFDDQFSVERPDGSNFTLKIRSTKLEDSAMYFCASSEGQGIDEQYFGPGTRLTVT.

The V gene is TRBV18, the J gene TRBJ2-1; TRBD1 agrees at 7 bases. Trimming removed 1 base from V and 8 bases from J; junction bases left unmatched: 8. The CDR3 covers 15 residues. Germline-derived CDR1 and CDR2 are KGHSH and LQKENI. This CDR3 reads CASSPQTGRGDEQFF. As DNA, the CDR3 is TGTGCCAGCTCACCACAGACAGGGCGTGGCGATGAGCAGTTCTTC. The full variable domain, its missing parts supplied by reference TRBV18 and TRBJ2-1, is NAGVMQNPRHLVRRRGQEARLRCSPMKGHSHVYWYRQLPEEGLKFMVYLQKENIIDESGMPKERFSAEFPKEGPSILRIQQVVRGDSAAYFCASSPQTGRGDEQFFGPGTRLTVL.

The rearrangement links TRBV28 to TRBJ1-1; maybe TRBD1 (6 bases). CDR1 is MDHEN and CDR2 is SYDVKM in the germline V gene. V lost 6 bases and J lost 0, with 14 bases in between. This CDR3 has 15 amino acids. CDR3 nucleotides: TGTGCCAGCAGACTTCATGACAGGTTGAACACTGAAGCTTTCTTT. Translation gives CASRLHDRLNTEAFF. Based on the CDR3 plus reference TRBV28 and TRBJ1-1, the full variable domain is DVKVTQSSRYLVKRTGEKVFLECVQDMDHENMFWYRQDPGLGLRLIYFSYDVKMKEKGDIPEGYSVSREKKERFSLILESASTNQTSMYLCASRLHDRLNTEAFFGQGTRLTVV.

The V gene is TRBV7-9, the J gene TRBJ2-7; a possible D gene is TRBD2 (6 bases). V lost 5 bases and J 4 bases, leaving 15 bases between the germline ends. CDR1 is SEHNR, CDR2 FQNEAQ, per germline (reference sequence). CDR3 length: 14 residues. DNA for the CDR3: TGTGCCAGCAGCCCGGGAGCTACAAATTACGAGCAGTACTTC. This gives the protein CASSPGATNYEQYF. The full variable domain, with the rest looked up from reference TRBV7-9 and TRBJ2-7, is DTGVSQNPRHKITKRGQNVTFRCDPISEHNRLYWYRQTLGQGPEFLTYFQNEAQLEKSRLLSDRFSAERPKGSFSTLEIQRTEQGDSAMYLCASSPGATNYEQYFGPGTRLTVT.

This clone was seen a handful of times. The V call is TRBV5-1, the J call TRBJ2-5, with 7 nucleotides matching TRBD1. Per germline, CDR1 SGHRS and CDR2 YFSETQ. J was trimmed by 0 bases and V by 5 bases; bases with no gene match: 10. The CDR3 is made up of 16 amino acids. The CDR3 region has the DNA TGCGCCAGCAGATTTTCTGGAACAGGGGACCAAGAGACCCAGTACTTC. Translating it yields CASRFSGTGDQETQYF.

CDR3 protein: CASTYSGTGVYEQYF. CDR3 bases: TGTGCCAGCACTTACTCAGGGACAGGAGTTTACGAGCAGTACTTC. The chain carries TRBV28 and TRBJ2-7; the match to TRBD1 covers 8 bases. After removal of 7 bases from V and 4 bases from J, the junction contained 12 bases not matched to a gene. This CDR3 has 15 amino acids. Germline CDR1 MDHEN, CDR2 SYDVKM.

By share, this clone ranks as medium-sized (0.01 to 0.1%). The rearrangement uses TRBV5-5 and TRBJ1-1; 8 positions match TRBD1. The germline CDR1 and CDR2 sequences are SGHKS and YYEKEE (reference sequence). The trim removed 2 bases at V and 0 bases at J, leaving 9 bases unmatched. The CDR3 is made up of 17 amino acids. The CDR3 spells CASSFPPMTGVNTEAFF. The CDR3 region has the DNA TGTGCCAGCAGCTTCCCACCAATGACAGGGGTGAACACTGAAGCTTTCTTT.

This clone was seen only a few times. The chain joins TRBV7-9 to TRBJ2-5; D not resolved. CDR3 length equals 13 residues. V was cut by 5 bases and J by 5 bases, with 12 bases left in between. The germline CDR1 and CDR2 sequences are SEHNR and FQNEAQ (reference sequence). CDR3 sequence (DNA): TGTGCCAGCAGCAGAGGTGCTGGGGAGACCCAGTACTTC. It specifies CASSRGAGETQYF. The whole variable domain, remainder taken from reference TRBV7-9 and TRBJ2-5, is DTGVSQNPRHKITKRGQNVTFRCDPISEHNRLYWYRQTLGQGPEFLTYFQNEAQLEKSRLLSDRFSAERPKGSFSTLEIQRTEQGDSAMYLCASSRGAGETQYFGPGTRLLVL.

The rearrangement uses TRBV19 and TRBJ1-5; TRBD1 is a possible D gene (5 bases). This CDR3 is 11 amino acids long. The germline CDR1 and CDR2 sequences are LNHDA and SQIVND (reference sequence). Trimming took off 1 base at V and 11 bases at J, with 6 bases between the two ends. This chain's CDR3 is CASSIAGTQHF. The CDR3 bases are TGTGCCAGTAGTATAGCAGGGACCCAGCATTTT.

This clone was seen a handful of times. This rearrangement joins TRBV27 to TRBJ1-5, with D possibly TRBD1 on 5 matching bases. Looked up from germline, CDR1 is MNHEY and CDR2 is SMNVEV (reference sequence). This CDR3 spans 13 amino acids. Trimming removed 4 bases at V and 3 bases at J, with 7 bases between. In DNA form, the CDR3 reads TGTGCCAGCAGTTGGGGGGACAATCAGCCCCAGCATTTT. This translates into CASSWGDNQPQHF.

The J gene is TRBJ1-1, the V gene TRBV15; unclear D gene. Germline lookup yields CDR1 LNHNV and CDR2 YYDKDF (reference sequence). The CDR3 totals 17 residues. V was pared by 0 bases and J by 2 bases, with 16 bases between. The CDR3 here is CATSRDPVRGLNTEAFF. CDR3 nucleotide sequence: TGTGCCACCAGCAGAGATCCGGTGAGAGGTTTAAACACTGAAGCTTTCTTT.

To note about this clone: Compared with germline, one end of the junction differs, possibly owing to a read error. This chain joins TRBV7-9 and TRBJ2-1; 11 bases line up with TRBD2. The germline V gene has CDR1 SEHNR and CDR2 FQNEAQ (reference sequence). CDR3 size: 18 residues. CDR3 DNA: TGTTCCAGCAACCACCTTAGCGGGGGGGCGAGCTCCTACAATGAGCAGTTCTTC. It is translated as CSSNHLSGGASSYNEQFF.